The 18 T cell receptor beta chains in this list originate from one sample, sequenced in a study of blood T cell repertoires in COVID-19. Some clones are missing from TCRdb's copy, which holds only in-frame ones; the method was immunoSEQ multiplex PCR. The table has around 100,000 clones, about 85% seen once; the top ten hold about 3.6%. The sample was peripheral blood. All receptors derive from a man in his forties or fifties with acute or convalescent COVID-19.

CDR3 nucleotide sequence: TGTGCTAGTGGTTTGGTACGCTCCGGGACAGGCGTGAACACCGGGGAGCTGTTTTTT. Protein sequence: CASGLVRSGTGVNTGELFF. The genes are TRBV12-5 and TRBJ2-2; 8 bases line up with TRBD1. The CDR3 sequence is 19 residues long. The V gene end was trimmed by 0 bases and the J gene end by 1 base; junction bases not matched to a gene: 10. Germline assignment: CDR1 LGHNT and CDR2 FRNRAP. Variable domain in full (rest from reference TRBV12-5 and TRBJ2-2): DARVTQTPRHKVTEMGQEVTMRCQPILGHNTVFWYRQTMMQGLELLAYFRNRAPLDDSGMPKDRFSAEMPDATLATLKIQPSEPRDSAVYFCASGLVRSGTGVNTGELFFGEGSRLTVL.

The chain combines TRBV7-9 with TRBJ2-7, with 10 bases that match TRBD1. CDR3 size: 16 residues. V trimming: 7 bases; J trimming: 4 bases; junction bases outside the gene matches: 13. The germline V gene has CDR1 SEHNR and CDR2 FQNEAQ (reference sequence). The CDR3 sequence is CASTTTRDRGIYEQYF. In DNA, the CDR3 is TGTGCCAGCACCACGACAAGGGACAGGGGAATTTACGAGCAGTACTTC.

As regards this clone: One end of the junction fails to match germline, which may point to a read error. This chain links TRBV6-1 with TRBJ1-5, with 7 bases aligning to TRBD1. The CDR3 extends over 14 amino acids. Germline CDR1 and CDR2: MNHNS and SASEGT. The CDR3 DNA sequence: TGTGCCAGCAGCGAAGACAGGGTCAATCAGCCCCAGCATTTT. Protein sequence: CASSEDRVNQPQHF.

Only one count was recorded for this clone. The chain combines TRBV18 with TRBJ2-3; 8 bases match TRBD2. V lost 3 bases and J lost 0; bases outside the gene matches: 5. This CDR3 has 16 residues. Germline lookup yields CDR1 KGHSH and CDR2 LQKENI. The CDR3 DNA sequence: TGTGCCAGCTCACCCTTAGCGGGGATCAGCACAGATACGCAGTATTTT. Amino acids: CASSPLAGISTDTQYF.

The CDR3 nucleotides are TGTGCCAGCAGCTTACAGGGACAGGGGGCGCAGACCGAGCAGTTCTTC. It yields the protein CASSLQGQGAQTEQFF. The rearrangement uses TRBV27 and TRBJ2-1, with 12 nucleotides matching TRBD1. The CDR3 extends over 16 amino acids. V lost 6 bases, J lost 10 bases, and 13 bases stayed unmatched. In germline, CDR1 is MNHEY, CDR2 SMNVEV (reference sequence).

Here the CDR3 reads CASSSYRSNNSPLHF. The CDR3 DNA reads TGTGCCAGCAGTTCTTACAGGAGCAATAATTCACCCCTCCACTTT. The V call is TRBV6-5, the J call TRBJ1-6, with a weak D call TRBD1 (5 bases). Trimming stripped 4 bases from V and 5 bases from J, with 12 bases between. Germline CDR1 MNHEY, CDR2 SVGAGI. The CDR3 spans 15 residues.

The V call is TRBV3-1 (or the pseudogene TRBV3-2), the J call TRBJ2-3; TRBD2 aligns across 10 bases. Germline V lookup: CDR1 LGHDT, CDR2 YNNKEL (reference sequence). The CDR3 loop spans 18 amino acids. V dropped 1 base and J dropped 2; count of bases not matched to a gene: 9. The CDR3 spells CASSQVDPSGGYTDTQYF. As DNA, the CDR3 is TGTGCCAGCAGCCAAGTCGATCCTAGCGGGGGTTACACAGATACGCAGTATTTT.

In the case of this clone: This sample includes further DNA sequences coding for the same CDR3. The chain recombines TRBV24-1 with TRBJ2-7; the match to TRBD1 covers 11 bases. The CDR3 consists of 15 residues. V dropped 4 bases and J dropped 4; count of bases not matched to a gene: 5. Germline V gene lookup returns CDR1 KGHDR and CDR2 SFDVKD. The CDR3 nucleotides are TGTGCCACCAGTGACCCCGGGACAGGGGGGTACGAGCAGTACTTC. Translated: CATSDPGTGGYEQYF.

A few counts support this clone. CDR3 coding DNA: TGTGCCAGCAGCTGGTTACAGGAAAAACTGTTTTTT. Its translation: CASSWLQEKLFF. This rearrangement joins TRBV14 to TRBJ1-4; D remains ambiguous. Germline CDR1 and CDR2: SGHDN and FVKESK. This CDR3 has 12 amino acids. V lost 5 bases, J lost 8 bases, and 9 bases lay in between. The complete variable domain, with remaining parts taken from reference TRBV14 and TRBJ1-4, reads EAGVTQFPSHSVIEKGQTVTLRCDPISGHDNLYWYRRVMGKEIKFLLHFVKESKQDESGMPNNRFLAERTGGTYSTLKVQPAELEDSGVYFCASSWLQEKLFFGSGTQLSVL.

CDR3 protein: CASSPQLAGRYEQYF. The DNA of the CDR3 is TGCGCCAGCAGCCCCCAACTAGCGGGGCGCTACGAGCAGTACTTC. This sequence joins TRBV4-1 and TRBJ2-7, with TRBD2 identical over 10 bases. The CDR3 is 15 residues long. V was clipped by 4 bases and J by 3 bases; unmatched bases: 6. Looked up from germline, CDR1 is MGHRA and CDR2 is YSYEKL.

The chain combines TRBV5-1 with TRBJ2-1; 7 positions agree with TRBD2. V dropped 3 bases and J dropped 4; count of bases not matched to a gene: 7. The germline gives CDR1 SGHRS, CDR2 YFSETQ. The CDR3 consists of 15 residues. DNA of the CDR3: TGCGCCAGCAGCTCCTCGGGGGGAGGGTACAATGAGCAGTTCTTC. Encoded protein: CASSSSGGGYNEQFF.

This chain connects TRBV29-1 to TRBJ2-2; no clear D gene. CDR3 size: 15 residues. Germline loops: CDR1 SQVTM, CDR2 ANQGSEA. The ends were cut back, 2 bases at V and 6 bases at J, with 16 bases in the middle. The CDR3 DNA reads as TGCAGCGTTGAATGGCGTCACAGCTCCCCCGGGGAGCTGTTTTTT. As protein: CSVEWRHSSPGELFF.

The chain is built from TRBV6-6 and TRBJ2-5; 7 nucleotides line up with TRBD2. This CDR3 spans 14 amino acids. J lost 1 base, V lost 8 bases, and 7 bases had no gene match. Germline V gene sequence: CDR1 MNHNY, CDR2 SVGAGI (reference sequence). This chain's CDR3 is CASLLAPLQETQYF. CDR3 sequence (DNA): TGTGCCAGCCTACTAGCGCCCCTCCAAGAGACCCAGTACTTC.

The V call is TRBV6-5, the J call TRBJ1-5; possible D gene TRBD1, 5 bases. V was shortened by 6 bases and J by 2 bases, with 14 bases between the two germline ends. The CDR3 extends over 15 amino acids. CDR1 MNHEY and CDR2 SVGAGI come from the germline V gene. CDR3 nucleotide sequence: TGTGCCAGCAGCGTCGGGACTTCTGGCAATCAGCCCCAGCATTTT. It yields the protein CASSVGTSGNQPQHF.

The CDR3 loop reads CASSLESGYEQYF. Here the CDR3 DNA reads TGTGCCAGCAGCTTAGAGTCGGGCTACGAGCAGTACTTC. The gene calls are TRBV7-6 and TRBJ2-7; D not resolved. Looked up from germline, CDR1 is SGHVS and CDR2 is FNYEAQ. This CDR3 region has 13 residues. V shed 1 base and J shed 3 bases, with 7 bases lying between them.

The V and J genes are TRBV30 and TRBJ2-7, with 8 bases aligning to TRBD1. This CDR3 contains 12 residues. Unmatched junction bases numbered 0, after V lost 3 bases and J lost 2 bases. Germline assignment: CDR1 GTSNPN and CDR2 SVGIG (reference sequence). CDR3: CAWRDRAYEQYF. CDR3 sequence (DNA): TGTGCCTGGAGGGACAGGGCCTACGAGCAGTACTTC.

The genes are TRBV4-1 and TRBJ2-7; 7 bases map to TRBD2. The CDR3 is 17 amino acids. Germline CDR1 is MGHRA and CDR2 is YSYEKL. Trimming at V came to 4 bases and at J to 2 bases, leaving 14 bases not matched to a gene. Here the CDR3 DNA reads TGCGCCAGCAGCCCCCACGCGAGTGGCAGCGGGGCCTACGAGCAGTACTTC. This gives the protein CASSPHASGSGAYEQYF.

The gene calls are TRBV4-2 and TRBJ1-1, with no clear D. The V gene's germline CDR1 is LGHNA and CDR2 YNFKEQ. V was shortened by 0 bases and J by 6 bases, with 20 bases between the two germline ends. This CDR3 is 17 amino acids long. CDR3 in amino acids: CASSQDPRTRGYSEAFF. CDR3 in DNA: TGTGCCAGCAGCCAAGATCCGCGCACTCGAGGGTACTCTGAAGCTTTCTTT.